Reported below is one T cell receptor (beta chain). Its antigen target is currently unknown. It has no much larger one-base neighbor in the sample; base qualities were not kept. Including cysteine and phenylalanine, the CDR3 has 12 amino acids. Only CDR3 DNA remains: 36 bases, in frame from the first base. CDR1 and CDR2 were assigned from the germline V gene (reference sequence) as SEHNR and FQNEAQ. These data belong to a study of esophageal squamous cell carcinoma under preoperative chemotherapy (dated by TCRdb to 2016 to 2018). With respect to the entire study: The study profiled TCR repertoires of both peripheral blood T cells and tumor-infiltrating lymphocytes. The study examined the effect of paclitaxel-nedaplatin chemotherapy on T-cell receptor repertoires in patients with esophageal squamous cell carcinoma. Repertoires from samples collected before paclitaxel-nedaplatin therapy were compared with repertoires from samples collected after the therapy. The cohort comprised four to six patients with primary esophageal squamous cell carcinoma.

The receptor library was made with PCR. Sequencing was performed on a HiSeq X Ten. High-throughput sequencing was used to characterize the TCR repertoires. In-frame beta chains were kept once TCRdb had trimmed the public reads at Q25 with fastp and called clones with MiXCR. Rows are combined by CDR3 protein, so each entry shows the most common genes and DNA. This sample holds 10,000 to 11,000 distinct CDR3 sequences; 63% were observed only once. Roughly 27% of the sample is held by the ten biggest clonotypes. Beyond this particular receptor, the publication reports: Post-treatment tumor-infiltrating lymphocytes appeared partly derived from peripheral T cells migrating into the tumor, not solely from local clonal changes. After chemotherapy, TCR diversity rose significantly in peripheral T cells, but this increase was not seen in tumor-infiltrating lymphocytes. Immediate and substantial changes in clonotype frequency were induced by paclitaxel-nedaplatin therapy, and contraction rather than amplification was more likely to be observed among abundant clones. The cohort was small, with only 4 to 6 patients with esophageal squamous cell carcinoma analyzed.

The sample's time point, from its label and the paper: after preoperative PTX-NDP chemotherapy. Patients received paclitaxel-nedaplatin as preoperative chemotherapy before surgery. The sequence came from a human donor with esophageal squamous cell carcinoma. The donor label of this sample is uncertain. This material was obtained from a patient given preoperative chemotherapy. The V and J segments used are TRBV7-9 and TRBJ2-1; perhaps TRBD2 is the D gene, with 6 bases matching. The last part of the DNA fits TRBJ2-5 better; the J call may be wrong. The CDR3 in this case is CASSPRGETQYF. The DNA reads TGTGCCAGCAGCCCCCGGGGGGAGACCCAGTACTTC.